This T cell receptor (beta chain) is from a study of blood T cell repertoires in COVID-19. Study at large: COVID-19 samples from acute and convalescent phases originated in the United States, Italy and Spain. Sources were T cells, B-cell-depleted T cells, or PBMCs; the material itself was cDNA or gDNA.

In the original processing: Amplification with reference gene primers provided the estimates of nucleated cell counts. Repertoires were generated with immunoSEQ multiplex PCR, while TCRdb's copy carries only in-frame clones and drops some. V and J calls and clone size are as listed in that table; D and trimming were resolved from the DNA. The profile shows 250,000 to 300,000 clones, 88% of them singletons. The CDR3 loop spans 16 amino acids. Germline V lookup: CDR1 LGHDT, CDR2 YNNKEL (reference sequence). V lost 4 bases and J 4 bases, leaving 16 bases between the germline ends. This TCR was recovered from a woman aged 25 to 39 with acute or convalescent COVID-19. The chain has TRBV3-1 (or the pseudogene TRBV3-2) and TRBJ2-2, with no clear D. The sample was peripheral blood. CDR3 coding DNA: TGTGCCAGCAGCCTCCACCCATTGGCTTCCACCGGGGAGCTGTTTTTT. Translation gives CASSLHPLASTGELFF.